What follows are 19 T cell receptor beta chains derived from one specimen sequenced in a study of T cell repertoires in cytomegalovirus infection. Their antigens remain unidentified. TCRdb called the reads again in MiXCR, with one record for every CDR3 protein. The sample lists tens of thousands of distinct CDR3 sequences; around a fifth were seen once. Source: CD8+ T cells from cultured PBMCs, taken from culture after CMV antigen stimulation. These receptors were taken from a human donor in good health (CMV status not recorded). Some clones in this sample may be carry-over from other donors' samples.

This clonotype came up many times. The V and J genes are TRBV27 and TRBJ2-1; the D gene is possibly TRBD1 (5 bases). Germline V gene lookup returns CDR1 MNHEY and CDR2 SMNVEV (reference sequence). V was pared by 8 bases and J by 1 base, with 15 bases between. The CDR3 runs 15 residues. CDR3 in amino acids: CASAILTVSYNEQFF. DNA of the CDR3: TGTGCCAGCGCGATCTTGACAGTTTCCTACAATGAGCAGTTCTTC.

J is TRBJ1-4 and V is TRBV7-2; a possible D gene is TRBD1 (6 bases). The CDR3 contains 14 residues. Germline V gene lookup returns CDR1 SGHTA and CDR2 FQGNSA. Trimming took off 5 bases at V and 5 bases at J, with 12 bases between the two ends. In DNA, the CDR3 is TGTGCCAGCAGCGGCACAGGGCTCAATGAAAAACTGTTTTTT. This sequence encodes CASSGTGLNEKLFF.

This clonotype has more than one count but fewer than ten. An end of the junction differs from the germline gene, which may be a read error. The chain recombines TRBV28 with TRBJ1-1, with no clear D. The CDR3 is made up of 15 amino acids. Looked up from germline, CDR1 is MDHEN and CDR2 is SYDVKM. CDR3 residues: CASSLSTLPNTEAFF. CDR3 in DNA: TGTGCCAGCAGTTTGTCGACATTGCCGAACACTGAAGCCTTCTTT.

This clonotype was seen a handful of times. This sequence joins TRBV7-2 and TRBJ2-3; 10 nucleotides align to TRBD1. The J segment lost 8 bases and the V segment lost 1 base, leaving 15 bases of the junction unmatched. The CDR3 loop spans 18 amino acids. CDR1 and CDR2 (germline): SGHTA, FQGNSA. Here the CDR3 DNA reads TGTGCCAGCAGCTTAGGTCTTCCCGGGACAGGGGATCGCGGTACGCAGTATTTT. This gives the protein CASSLGLPGTGDRGTQYF.

The chain couples TRBV7-2 to TRBJ2-1; no clear D. CDR1 is SGHTA, CDR2 FQGNSA, per germline. The CDR3 has 18 residues. V was shortened by 0 bases and J by 0 bases, with 15 bases between the two germline ends. The CDR3 DNA reads TGTGCCAGCAGCTTAGCGCCCGCCCTTCCGAGCTCCTACAATGAGCAGTTCTTC. Protein: CASSLAPALPSSYNEQFF.

The chain has TRBV9 and TRBJ2-2; TRBD2 matches at 7 bases. Germline V gene sequence: CDR1 SGDLS, CDR2 YYNGEE. The CDR3 totals 16 residues. V lost 1 base to trimming and J lost 7 bases; unmatched junction nucleotides: 10. The DNA for the CDR3 is TGTGCCAGCAGCGTAAGCAGTAGCGGGTTCAGCGGGGAGCTGTTTTTT. This sequence encodes CASSVSSSGFSGELFF. Using reference TRBV9 and TRBJ2-2 for the parts outside the CDR3, the full variable domain is DSGVTQTPKHLITATGQRVTLRCSPRSGDLSVYWYQQSLDQGLQFLIQYYNGEERAKGNILERFSAQQFPDLHSELNLSSLELGDSALYFCASSVSSSGFSGELFFGEGSRLTVL.

This chain links TRBV24-1 with TRBJ1-5; perhaps TRBD1 as D (6 bases). The CDR3 totals 11 residues. The germline CDR1 and CDR2 sequences are KGHDR and SFDVKD. V was cut by 12 bases and J by 13 bases, with 18 bases left in between. CDR3 sequence (DNA): TGTGCCGCGGGGGGGGGCGCGACTCAGCATTTT. Protein: CAAGGGATQHF.

This clonotype was detected many times. In DNA, the CDR3 is TGTGCCAGCAGTCCCGCGGGGCAGAACTATGGCTACACCTTC. The encoded protein is CASSPAGQNYGYTF. The chain carries TRBV7-9 and TRBJ1-2; D possibly corresponds to TRBD1 (5 bases). This CDR3 has 14 amino acids. Looked up from germline, CDR1 is SEHNR and CDR2 is FQNEAQ (reference sequence). Trimming cost V 6 bases and J 2 bases, with 13 bases left between them.

Notes on this clonotype: Given a much more abundant clone one base away, this may be a read error. This sequence joins TRBV14 and TRBJ2-7, with TRBD1 as a possible D gene (6 bases). The length of the CDR3 is 14 residues. Germline-derived CDR1 and CDR2 are SGHDN and FVKESK. Between the trimmed V and J ends, which lost 4 bases and 2 bases, there was a span of 12 bases. The CDR3 protein is CASSPCRGPYEQYF. DNA of the CDR3: TGTGCCAGCAGCCCCTGCAGGGGCCCCTACGAGCAGTACTTC.

This chain uses TRBV5-1 with TRBJ2-7; maybe TRBD2 (5 bases). The CDR3 length is 15 residues. With 4 bases removed from V and 3 bases from J, the gap between germline ends came to 17 bases. In germline, CDR1 is SGHRS, CDR2 YFSETQ. The CDR3 loop reads CASSLDWKGLYEQYF. The CDR3 nucleotides are TGCGCCAGCAGCCTGGACTGGAAGGGTCTCTACGAGCAGTACTTC.

Many counts were recorded for this clonotype. The chain uses TRBV23-1 and TRBJ2-7, with a weak D call TRBD2 (5 bases). TRBV23-1 is reported as an ORF; its role is uncertain. The CDR3 consists of 18 residues. The germline V and J ends were trimmed by 4 bases and 4 bases, with 26 bases remaining between them. CDR3 region: CASSPPGDLPSFLYEQYF. CDR3 coding DNA: TGCGCCAGCAGTCCCCCCGGGGATCTACCTTCTTTTTTGTACGAGCAGTACTTC.

V is TRBV7-9 and J is TRBJ2-1, with no clear D. The CDR3 spans 12 residues. Germline loops: CDR1 SEHNR, CDR2 FQNEAQ (reference sequence). Trimming took 3 bases from V and 6 from J, leaving 6 bases between them. In nucleotides, the CDR3 is TGTGCCAGCAGCTTGATCCCCAATGAGCAGTTCTTC. This encodes CASSLIPNEQFF.

In this sample, this clonotype turned up a few times. V and J are TRBV7-2 and TRBJ2-1; 13 nucleotides match TRBD2. Germline CDR1 is SGHTA and CDR2 is FQGNSA. V gave up 4 bases and J gave up 7 bases; unmatched junction bases: 1. This CDR3 comprises 14 residues. The CDR3 is CASSSTSGRNEQFF. The DNA for the CDR3 is TGTGCCAGCAGCTCGACTAGCGGGAGGAATGAGCAGTTCTTC.

This clonotype was detected a few times. The rearrangement uses TRBV7-2 and TRBJ2-2; D unclear. The CDR3 covers 14 residues. Per germline, CDR1 SGHTA and CDR2 FQGNSA. V lost 1 base and J lost 2, with 5 bases in between. The CDR3 sequence is CASSLDLNTGELFF. The CDR3 DNA reads as TGTGCCAGCAGCTTAGACCTCAACACCGGGGAGCTGTTTTTT.

This chain links TRBV9 with TRBJ1-6; TRBD1 might be the D (6 bases). V was clipped by 3 bases and J by 5 bases, with 15 bases between them. There are 16 residues in the CDR3. Germline assignment: CDR1 SGDLS and CDR2 YYNGEE. CDR3 DNA: TGTGCCAGCAGCGGTAGATCAGGGGCAGATAATTCACCCCTCCACTTT. Translation: CASSGRSGADNSPLHF.

This clonotype was seen a handful of times. The chain is built from TRBV7-9 and TRBJ1-3; 9 bases match TRBD1. Unmatched junction bases numbered 14, after V lost 6 bases and J lost 2 bases. The CDR3 sequence is 18 residues long. In germline, CDR1 is SEHNR, CDR2 FQNEAQ (reference sequence). The CDR3 bases are TGTGCCAGCAGTCCAGGACAGGGGCCTGGGGCTCCTGGAAACACCATATATTTT. This encodes CASSPGQGPGAPGNTIYF.

This clonotype was found a few times. The rearrangement links TRBV19 to TRBJ2-7, with D possibly called TRBD1 or TRBD2 (5 bases each). Between the trimmed V and J ends, which lost 5 bases and 4 bases, there was a span of 24 bases. Germline V lookup: CDR1 LNHDA, CDR2 SQIVND (reference sequence). There are 17 residues in the CDR3. CDR3 protein: CASSAFLSRSEGYEQYF. In DNA, the CDR3 is TGTGCCAGTAGTGCCTTTCTTTCACGGTCCGAGGGGTACGAGCAGTACTTC.

This clonotype showed up many times. The chain employs TRBV7-8 and TRBJ1-1; D not resolved. CDR1 is SGHVS and CDR2 is FQNEAQ in the germline V gene. Trimming took off 3 bases at V and 0 bases at J, with 5 bases between the two ends. CDR3 length equals 13 residues. CDR3 residues: CASSFGMNTEAFF. CDR3 DNA sequence: TGTGCCAGCAGCTTTGGGATGAACACTGAAGCTTTCTTT.

V gene TRBV7-9 combines with J gene TRBJ2-1; a possible D gene is TRBD1 (5 bases). The CDR3 extends over 15 amino acids. CDR1 and CDR2 (germline): SEHNR, FQNEAQ (reference sequence). V lost 5 bases and J 2 bases, leaving 13 bases between the germline ends. The CDR3, as DNA: TGTGCCAGCAGCAAAGGGGCTCGGCCCTACAATGAGCAGTTCTTC. Encoded protein: CASSKGARPYNEQFF.